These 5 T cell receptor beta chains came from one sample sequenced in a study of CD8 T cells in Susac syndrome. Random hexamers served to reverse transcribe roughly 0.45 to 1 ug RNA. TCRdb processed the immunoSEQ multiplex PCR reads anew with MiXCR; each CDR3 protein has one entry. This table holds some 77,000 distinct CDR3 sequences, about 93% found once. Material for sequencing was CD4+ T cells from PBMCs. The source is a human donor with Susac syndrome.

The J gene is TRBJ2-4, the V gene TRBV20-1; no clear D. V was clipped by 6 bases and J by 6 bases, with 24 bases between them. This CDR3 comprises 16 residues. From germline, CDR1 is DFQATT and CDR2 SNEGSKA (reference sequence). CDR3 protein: CSASDGSGSLVNIQYF. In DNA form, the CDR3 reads TGCAGTGCGTCGGACGGCTCCGGGTCGCTAGTAAACATTCAGTACTTC.

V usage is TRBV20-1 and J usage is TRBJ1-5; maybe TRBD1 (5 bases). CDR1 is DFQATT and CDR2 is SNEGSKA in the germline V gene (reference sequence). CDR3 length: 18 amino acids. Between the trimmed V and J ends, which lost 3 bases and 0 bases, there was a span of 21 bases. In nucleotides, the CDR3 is TGCAGTGCTAGCCATCCTTTGGGACCCAATTATAGCAATCAGCCCCAGCATTTT. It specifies CSASHPLGPNYSNQPQHF.

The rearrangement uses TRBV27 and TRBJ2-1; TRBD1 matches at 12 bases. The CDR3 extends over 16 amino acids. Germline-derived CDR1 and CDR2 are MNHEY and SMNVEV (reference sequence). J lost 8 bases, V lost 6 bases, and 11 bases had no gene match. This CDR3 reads CASRTHPGTGGYEQFF. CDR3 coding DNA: TGTGCCAGCAGGACTCACCCGGGGACAGGGGGCTATGAGCAGTTCTTC.

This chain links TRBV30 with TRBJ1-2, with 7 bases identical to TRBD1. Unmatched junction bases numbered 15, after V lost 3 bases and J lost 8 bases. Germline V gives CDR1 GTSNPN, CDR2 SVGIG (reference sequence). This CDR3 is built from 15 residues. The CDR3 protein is CAWRTLTGLPYGYTF. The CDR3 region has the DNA TGTGCCTGGAGGACCCTGACAGGGCTCCCATACGGCTACACCTTC. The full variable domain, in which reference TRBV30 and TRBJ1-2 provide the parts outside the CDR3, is SQTIHQWPATLVQPVGSPLSLECTVEGTSNPNLYWYRQAAGRGLQLLFYSVGIGQISSEVPQNLSASRPQDRQFILSSKKLLLSDSGFYLCAWRTLTGLPYGYTFGSGTRLTVV.

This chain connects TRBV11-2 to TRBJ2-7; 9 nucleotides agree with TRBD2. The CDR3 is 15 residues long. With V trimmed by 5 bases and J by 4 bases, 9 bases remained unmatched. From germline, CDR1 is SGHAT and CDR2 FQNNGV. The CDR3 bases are TGTGCCAGCAGCACCCTAGCGGGGAATCTATACGAGCAGTACTTC. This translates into CASSTLAGNLYEQYF.